This T cell receptor (beta chain) derives from a study of identical twins. TCRdb re-called the 5' RACE reads with MiXCR, one entry per CDR3 protein. This sample has 550,000 to 700,000 distinct CDR3 sequences; approximately 21% occur once, and the top ten carry roughly 4%. Broader study findings: There was more out-of-frame TCR alpha sharing in monozygotic twins than models estimated.

Germline values: CDR1 MNHNS, CDR2 SASEGT. Trimming at V came to 5 bases and at J to 6 bases, leaving 7 bases not matched to a gene. This CDR3 is built from 16 residues. With regard to this clonotype: The antigen remains undetermined.

The data also belong to a second study, concerning T cells expressing NK-cell markers. In that study: Seven HCMV-seropositive donors and one seronegative donor made up the eight sequenced donors. The leading position in the CD3+CD56-NKG2C+ fraction of several donors also went to these clonotypes.

The sequencing input was PBMCs. The chain carries TRBV6-1 and TRBJ2-1, with 13 bases identical to TRBD2. The clonotype was recovered from a woman aged 18 to 35 in good health. The CDR3 DNA reads TGTGCCAGCAGTCGCGGACTAGCGGGAGTGGGCAATGAGCAGTTCTTC. Translated, it gives CASSRGLAGVGNEQFF.